This T cell receptor (beta chain) appears in the sequencing data of a study of shared clonotypes between healthy human individuals. Execution of the assay was at deep level. TCRdb's copy holds only in-frame clones and misses some; the assay was immunoSEQ multiplex PCR. The sample has 2 million to 2.5 million clones, less than 95% seen once. As to this clone: Its antigen is undetermined.

Study-wide points: Generation of non-shared clonotypes was less probable than generation of clonotypes shared by all four donors.

Germline V gives CDR1 LNHDA, CDR2 SQIVND (reference sequence). The CDR3 is 17 amino acids. Unmatched junction bases numbered 19, after V lost 10 bases and J lost 2 bases. The specimen was naive CD4+ T cells from PBMCs. Documented subset: CD45RA+ positively selected. The receptor comes from a man between 18 and 35 years old in good health. Some clones in this sample may be carry-over from other donors' samples. This sequence joins TRBV19 and TRBJ1-2; 7 bases map to TRBD1. For the CDR3, the DNA is TGTGCCACCACAAATCGGGACAGTCTCGACCCAAACTATGGCTACACCTTC. Its protein product is CATTNRDSLDPNYGYTF.